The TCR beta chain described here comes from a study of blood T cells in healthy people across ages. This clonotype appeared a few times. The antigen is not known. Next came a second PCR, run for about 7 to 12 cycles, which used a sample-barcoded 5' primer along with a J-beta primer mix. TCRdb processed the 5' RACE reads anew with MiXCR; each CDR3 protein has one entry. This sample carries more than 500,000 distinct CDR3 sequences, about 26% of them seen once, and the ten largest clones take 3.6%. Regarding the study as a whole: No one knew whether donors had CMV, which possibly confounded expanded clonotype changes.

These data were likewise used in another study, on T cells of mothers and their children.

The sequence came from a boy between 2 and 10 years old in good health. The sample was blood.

The CDR3 nucleotides are TGTGCCAGCAGTTCGACTAGCGGGAGATTCAAAAACATTCAGTACTTC. Its translation: CASSSTSGRFKNIQYF. The J gene is TRBJ2-4, the V gene TRBV6-2 or TRBV6-3, with TRBD2 identical over 12 bases. CDR1 and CDR2 (germline): MNHEY, SVGEGT. V shed 4 bases, J shed 3 bases, and the junction held 4 bases outside the gene matches. CDR3 length equals 16 residues.